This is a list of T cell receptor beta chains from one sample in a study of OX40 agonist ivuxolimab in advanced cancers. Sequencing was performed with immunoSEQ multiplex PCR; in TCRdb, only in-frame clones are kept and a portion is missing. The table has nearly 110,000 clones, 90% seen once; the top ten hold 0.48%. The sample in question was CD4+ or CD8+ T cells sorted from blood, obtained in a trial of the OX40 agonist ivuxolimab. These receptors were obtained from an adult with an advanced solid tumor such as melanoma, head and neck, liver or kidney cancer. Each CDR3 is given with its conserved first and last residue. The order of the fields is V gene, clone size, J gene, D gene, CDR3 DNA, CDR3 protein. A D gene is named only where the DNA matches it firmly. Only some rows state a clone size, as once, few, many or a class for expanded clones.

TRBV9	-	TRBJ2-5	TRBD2	TGTGCCAGCAGCGAGCGGGGGGCAGGGGAGACCCAGTACTTC	CASSERGAGETQYF
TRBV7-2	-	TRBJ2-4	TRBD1	TGTGCCAGCAGCTTAGCGCTTAGGGGGCAATCCAAAAACATTCAGTACTTC	CASSLALRGQSKNIQYF
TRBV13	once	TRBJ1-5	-	TGTGCCAGCAGAAACCGGGATAGCAATCAGCCCCAGCATTTT	CASRNRDSNQPQHF
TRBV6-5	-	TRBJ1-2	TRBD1	TGTGCCAGCAGACGGGACAGGGCACCTAACTATGGCTACACCTTC	CASRRDRAPNYGYTF
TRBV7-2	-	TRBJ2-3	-	TGTGCCAGCAGCTTGCTGAGACTAAACACAGATACGCAGTATTTT	CASSLLRLNTDTQYF
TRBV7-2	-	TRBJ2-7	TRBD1	TGTGCCAGCAGCTTGAGGGGCAGGGGGCGAAGCGAGCAGTACTTC	CASSLRGRGRSEQYF
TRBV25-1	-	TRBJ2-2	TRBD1	TGTGCCAGCAGTGATCCCGGGACAGGGGGCATCGGGGAGCTGTTTTTT	CASSDPGTGGIGELFF
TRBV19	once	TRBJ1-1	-	TGTGCCAGTAGTATAAGATTGGGGGAGAACACTGAAGCTTTCTTT	CASSIRLGENTEAFF
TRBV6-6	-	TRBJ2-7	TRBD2	TGTGCCACCGGACTAGCGGGGTACGAGCAGTACTTC	CATGLAGYEQYF
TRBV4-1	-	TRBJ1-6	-	TGCGCCAGCAGCCGGGACGTTGATTCACCCCTCCACTTT	CASSRDVDSPLHF
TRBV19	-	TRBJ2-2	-	TGTGCCAGTAGTATAGGAAGCAACACCGGGGAGCTGTTTTTT	CASSIGSNTGELFF
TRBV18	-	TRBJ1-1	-	TGTGCCAGCTCACCACCCGCCAGGGTGGGATACACTGAAGCTTTCTTT	CASSPPARVGYTEAFF
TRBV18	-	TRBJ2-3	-	TGTGCCAGCTCACCACGGGGCACAGATACGCAGTATTTT	CASSPRGTDTQYF
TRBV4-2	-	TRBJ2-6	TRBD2	TGTGCCAGCAGCCAAGAGTTGGCCCTAGCGGGGGGGCCTACTGGGGCCAACGTCCTGACTTTC	CASSQELALAGGPTGANVLTF
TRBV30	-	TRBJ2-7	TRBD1	TGTGCCCTTTCCACCGGACAGGGGACCCTCTACGAGCAGTACTTC	CALSTGQGTLYEQYF
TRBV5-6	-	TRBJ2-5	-	TGTGCCAGCAGCTTGATGAGAGAGACCCAGTACTTC	CASSLMRETQYF
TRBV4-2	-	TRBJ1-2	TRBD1	TGTGCCAGCAGCTCGGGACAGGGGGAAGACTATGGCTACACCTTC	CASSSGQGEDYGYTF
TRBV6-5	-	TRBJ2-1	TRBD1	TGTGCCAGCAGTTTACAGGGGAAAAGTGAGCAGTTCTTC	CASSLQGKSEQFF
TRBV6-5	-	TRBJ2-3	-	TGTGCCAGCAGGGATTCAGGTGATACGCAGTATTTT	CASRDSGDTQYF
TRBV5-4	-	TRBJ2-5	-	TGTGCCAGCAGCTCCAAGACCTTGGAGACCCAGTACTTC	CASSSKTLETQYF
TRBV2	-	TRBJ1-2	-	TGTGCCAGCACCTACAAGGGGGTTGGCTACACCTTC	CASTYKGVGYTF
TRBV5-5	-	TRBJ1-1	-	TGTGCCAGCAGCTTGGGCCCCAGGGAGGAAGTCACTGAAGCTTTCTTT	CASSLGPREEVTEAFF
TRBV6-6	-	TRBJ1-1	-	TGTGCCAGCAGCGAACAGGGACGGGGGACTGAAGCTTTCTTT	CASSEQGRGTEAFF
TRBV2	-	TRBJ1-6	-	TGTGCCAGCAGTGAAGCCTCAGGCTCCTATAATTCACCCCTCCACTTT	CASSEASGSYNSPLHF
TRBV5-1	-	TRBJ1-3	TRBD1	TGCGCCAGCAGCGACTCGGGACAGGTGGAAAACACCATATATTTT	CASSDSGQVENTIYF
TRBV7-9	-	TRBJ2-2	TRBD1	TGTGCCAGCAGCTTACCCGGGACAGGGGGCGCTGGGGCCGGGGAGCTGTTTTTT	CASSLPGTGGAGAGELFF
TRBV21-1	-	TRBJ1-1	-	TGTGCCAGCAGGGACAGGGCTAGAGCTTTCTTT	CASRDRARAFF
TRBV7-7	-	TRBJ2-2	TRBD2	TGTGCTAGCAGCTTCGGTGGGGGGGCCGGGGAGCTGTTTTTT	CASSFGGGAGELFF
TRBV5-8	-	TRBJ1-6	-	TGTGCCAGCAGCCCGGGACGGGATTCACCCCTCCACTTT	CASSPGRDSPLHF
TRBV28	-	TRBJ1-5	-	TGTGCCAGCAGTCCAGGGGCGCTTAGCAATCAGCCCCAGCATTTT	CASSPGALSNQPQHF
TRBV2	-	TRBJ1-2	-	TGTGCCAGCAGTCCCGGGACACACTATGGCTACACCTTC	CASSPGTHYGYTF
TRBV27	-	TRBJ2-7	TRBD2	TGTGCCAGCAGTTCCCTCGGGGCGGGGGAGAGCTCCTACGAGCAGTACTTC	CASSSLGAGESSYEQYF
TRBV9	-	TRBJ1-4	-	TGTGCCAGCAGCGCCGGGAGAGTGAGCGAAAAACTGTTTTTT	CASSAGRVSEKLFF
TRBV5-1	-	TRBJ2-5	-	TGCGCCAGCAGCTTGATACGGGGAGGTGGGGAGACCCAGTACTTC	CASSLIRGGGETQYF
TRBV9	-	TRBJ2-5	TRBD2	TGTGCCAGCAGCGTAGGGGCTAGCGGGGCACAAGAGACCCAGTACTTC	CASSVGASGAQETQYF
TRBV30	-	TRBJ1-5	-	TGTGCCTGGGGGTGGGGGGCTAACGTTCAGCCCCAGCATTTT	CAWGWGANVQPQHF
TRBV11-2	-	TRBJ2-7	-	TGTGCCAGCAGCAAACAGGGCTACGAGCAGTACTTC	CASSKQGYEQYF
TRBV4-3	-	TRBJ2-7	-	TGCGCCAGCAGCCAGAATACAGGGTCTACCTACGAGCAGTACTTC	CASSQNTGSTYEQYF
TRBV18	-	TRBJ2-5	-	TGTGCCAGCTCACGAAGATACACTTCTGAAGAGACCCAGTACTTC	CASSRRYTSEETQYF
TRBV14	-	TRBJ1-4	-	TGTGCCAGCAGCCACCGGGCCTTTAATGAAAAACTGTTTTTT	CASSHRAFNEKLFF
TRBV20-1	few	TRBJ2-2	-	TGCAGTGCAGACGGGACCGGGGAGCTGTTTTTT	CSADGTGELFF
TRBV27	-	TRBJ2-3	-	TGTGCCAGCAGTCGGACTCTACGAAGCACAGATACGCAGTATTTT	CASSRTLRSTDTQYF
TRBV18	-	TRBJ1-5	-	TGTGCCAGCTCACCGCAGGGCGGGTATCAGCCCCAGCATTTT	CASSPQGGYQPQHF